These 14 T cell receptor beta chains originate from one sample sequenced in a study of early T cells in non-severe SARS-CoV-2 infection. TCRdb redid the calling of the 5' RACE reads with MiXCR, one entry per CDR3 protein. Here the sample spans under 140,000 distinct CDR3 sequences, roughly 12% being singletons. The specimen comprised whole blood, sampled at baseline. These receptors were taken from an adult who was a healthcare worker with PCR-confirmed SARS-CoV-2 infection or an uninfected control (not recorded which).

This clonotype has only a few counts. The rearrangement links TRBV10-3 to TRBJ1-1, with 7 bases lining up with TRBD1. Germline CDR1 and CDR2: ENHRY and SYGVKD. Losses at the gene ends were 3 bases for V and 0 bases for J; bases not matched to a gene: 4. This CDR3 region has 15 residues. CDR3 DNA: TGTGCCATCAGTGATAAGGGACAGCTGAACACTGAAGCTTTCTTT. Its protein is CAISDKGQLNTEAFF.

This clonotype has just a few counts. The chain carries TRBV20-1 and TRBJ1-5; D uncertain. Germline CDR1 is DFQATT and CDR2 is SNEGSKA (reference sequence). V was pared by 6 bases and J by 6 bases, with 15 bases between. The CDR3 runs to 13 residues. CDR3 nucleotide sequence: TGCAGTGCGAGAAGTCCTAGCGTTCAGCCCCAGCATTTT. Its protein product is CSARSPSVQPQHF.

A note on this clonotype: Germline and junction disagree at one end, which may indicate a read error. This chain links TRBV12-3 or TRBV12-4 with TRBJ1-4, with D unresolved. The CDR3 spans 12 residues. The CDR3 loop is CASSALPISMVF. DNA for the CDR3: TGTGCCAGCAGTGCTTTACCCATCAGTATGGTTTTT.

Remarks on this clonotype: A much larger clone differs from this one at a single base, so this may be a read error. The gene calls are TRBV24-1 and TRBJ2-7, with 13 bases matching TRBD2. This CDR3 comprises 16 residues. Germline-derived CDR1 and CDR2 are KGHDR and SFDVKD. V lost 3 bases to trimming and J lost 2 bases; unmatched junction nucleotides: 3. The DNA of the CDR3 is TGTGCCACCAGTGATGGGACTAGCGGGGCCACCTACGAGCAGTACTTC. Translation gives CATSDGTSGATYEQYF.

This clonotype appeared a few times. The V and J genes are TRBV5-1 and TRBJ2-1, with 11 bases identical to TRBD2. The CDR3 is 17 amino acids. The ends lost 4 bases at V and 3 bases at J; junction bases unmatched: 9. In germline, CDR1 is SGHRS, CDR2 YFSETQ. CDR3 loop: CASSIYTGTSGYNEQFF. Here the CDR3 DNA reads TGCGCCAGCAGCATATACACAGGGACTAGCGGCTACAATGAGCAGTTCTTC. Drawing the rest from reference TRBV5-1 and TRBJ2-1, the complete variable domain is KAGVTQTPRYLIKTRGQQVTLSCSPISGHRSVSWYQQTPGQGLQFLFEYFSETQRNKGNFPGRFSGRQFSNSRSEMNVSTLELGDSALYLCASSIYTGTSGYNEQFFGPGTRLTVL.

This clonotype was counted many times. The chain couples TRBV4-2 to TRBJ2-7; D is undetermined. Trimming pared 0 bases from V and 2 bases from J, leaving 8 bases between. The CDR3 is 14 residues long. Germline V gene lookup returns CDR1 LGHNA and CDR2 YNFKEQ. The CDR3 DNA follows: TGTGCCAGCAGCCAAGATGTAGGGACCTACGAGCAGTACTTC. Amino acid sequence: CASSQDVGTYEQYF.

The rearrangement uses TRBV4-1 and TRBJ2-6; D not certain. Germline CDR1 and CDR2: MGHRA and YSYEKL. The germline V and J ends were trimmed by 0 bases and 0 bases, with 9 bases remaining between them. The CDR3 is made up of 17 amino acids. The CDR3 is CASSQDLRPSGANVLTF. In DNA form, the CDR3 reads TGCGCCAGCAGCCAAGATCTTAGGCCCTCTGGGGCCAACGTCCTGACTTTC.

The rearrangement links TRBV27 to TRBJ1-5, with 7 bases that match TRBD1. This CDR3 comprises 13 residues. CDR1 MNHEY and CDR2 SMNVEV come from the germline V gene (reference sequence). J lost 10 bases, V lost 5 bases, and 8 bases had no gene match. This CDR3 is CASSPNRGEPQHF. The CDR3 bases are TGTGCCAGCAGTCCAAACAGGGGAGAACCCCAGCATTTT.

V usage is TRBV11-2 and J usage is TRBJ1-1, with TRBD1 as a possible D gene (6 bases). V was pared by 5 bases and J by 4 bases, with 17 bases between. The length of the CDR3 is 15 residues. The V gene's germline CDR1 is SGHAT and CDR2 FQNNGV. DNA for the CDR3: TGTGCCAGCAGCCCGACAGGAAAGTGGGTCACTGAAGCTTTCTTT. It specifies CASSPTGKWVTEAFF.

V is TRBV2 and J is TRBJ1-4, with a weak D call TRBD1 (5 bases). This CDR3 is built from 15 residues. CDR1 is SNHLY, CDR2 FYNNEI, per germline. Between the trimmed V and J ends, which lost 5 bases and 2 bases, there was a span of 12 bases. The DNA for the CDR3 is TGTGCCAGCAGTTTCGACAGCGAGACTAATGAAAAACTGTTTTTT. It specifies CASSFDSETNEKLFF.

This clonotype has only a few counts. The J gene is TRBJ2-3, the V gene TRBV5-4; D is possibly TRBD1 (6 bases). Deletions cut 0 bases from V and 1 base from J, with 6 bases between. Germline CDR1 reads SGHNT; CDR2 reads YYREEE (reference sequence). The CDR3 has 14 residues. This CDR3 reads CASSLAGGTDTQYF. Written as DNA, the CDR3 is TGTGCCAGCAGCTTGGCAGGGGGCACAGATACGCAGTATTTT.

This sequence joins TRBV6-5 and TRBJ1-1; D is ambiguous. The CDR3 totals 13 residues. The germline V gene has CDR1 MNHEY and CDR2 SVGAGI. Trimming cost V 6 bases and J 1 base, with 9 bases left between them. The CDR3 DNA reads TGTGCCAGCAGCCTCTCAAAGAACACTGAAGCTTTCTTT. Amino acid sequence: CASSLSKNTEAFF.

In this sample, this clonotype turned up a few times. The J gene is TRBJ2-4, the V gene TRBV18; D gene unclear. The CDR3 sequence is 15 residues long. Germline V lookup: CDR1 KGHSH, CDR2 LQKENI. V gave up 3 bases and J gave up 1 base, with 10 bases separating them. In DNA form, the CDR3 reads TGTGCCAGCTCACCTCCCAGCAGGGCCAAAAACATTCAGTACTTC. Protein: CASSPPSRAKNIQYF.

The rearrangement joins TRBV2 to TRBJ1-1; D gene uncertain. Trimming shortened V by 5 bases and J by 5 bases, and 12 bases separated the two germline ends. Germline V gives CDR1 SNHLY, CDR2 FYNNEI. The CDR3 spans 13 residues. DNA for the CDR3: TGTGCCAGCAGTTATGCCGGACGAACTGAAGCTTTCTTT. Its protein product is CASSYAGRTEAFF. The variable domain in full, completed from reference TRBV2 and TRBJ1-1, reads EPEVTQTPSHQVTQMGQEVILRCVPISNHLYFYWYRQILGQKVEFLVSFYNNEISEKSEIFDDQFSVERPDGSNFTLKIRSTKLEDSAMYFCASSYAGRTEAFFGQGTRLTVV.